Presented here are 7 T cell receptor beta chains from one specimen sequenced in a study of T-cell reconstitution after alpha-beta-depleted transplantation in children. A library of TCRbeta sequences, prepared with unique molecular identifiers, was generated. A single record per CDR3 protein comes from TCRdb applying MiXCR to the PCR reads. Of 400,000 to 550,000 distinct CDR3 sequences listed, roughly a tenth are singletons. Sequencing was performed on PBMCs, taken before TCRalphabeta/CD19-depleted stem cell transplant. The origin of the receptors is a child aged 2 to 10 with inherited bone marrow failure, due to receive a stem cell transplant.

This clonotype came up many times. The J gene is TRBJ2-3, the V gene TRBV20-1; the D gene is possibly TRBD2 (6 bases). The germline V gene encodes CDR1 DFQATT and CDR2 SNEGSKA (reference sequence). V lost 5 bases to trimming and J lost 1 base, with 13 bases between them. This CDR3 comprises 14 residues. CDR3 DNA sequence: TGCAGTGCTCGTCCCGGGACTCGCACAGATACGCAGTATTTT. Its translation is CSARPGTRTDTQYF.

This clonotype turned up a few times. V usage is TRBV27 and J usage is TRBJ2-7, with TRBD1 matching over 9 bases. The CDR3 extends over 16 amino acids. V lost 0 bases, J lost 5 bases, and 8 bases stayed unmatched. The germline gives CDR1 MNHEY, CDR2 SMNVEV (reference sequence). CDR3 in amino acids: CASSLSVGTGPHEQYF. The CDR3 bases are TGTGCCAGCAGTTTATCGGTCGGGACAGGGCCCCACGAGCAGTACTTC.

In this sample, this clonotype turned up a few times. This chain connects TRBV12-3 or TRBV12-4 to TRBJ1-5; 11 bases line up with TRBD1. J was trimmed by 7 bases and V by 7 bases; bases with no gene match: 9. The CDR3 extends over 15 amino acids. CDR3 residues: CASTEGQGVEQPQHF. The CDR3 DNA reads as TGTGCCAGCACCGAGGGACAGGGGGTCGAACAGCCCCAGCATTTT.

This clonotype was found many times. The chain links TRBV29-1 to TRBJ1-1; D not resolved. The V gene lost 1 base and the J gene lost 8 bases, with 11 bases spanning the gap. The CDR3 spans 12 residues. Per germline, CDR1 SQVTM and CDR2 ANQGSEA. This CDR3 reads CSVEGVREEAFF. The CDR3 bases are TGCAGCGTTGAAGGGGTACGGGAGGAAGCTTTCTTT.

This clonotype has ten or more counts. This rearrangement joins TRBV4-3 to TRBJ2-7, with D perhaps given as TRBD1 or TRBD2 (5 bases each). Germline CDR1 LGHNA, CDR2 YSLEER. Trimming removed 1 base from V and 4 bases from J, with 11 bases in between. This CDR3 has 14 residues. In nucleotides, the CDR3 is TGCGCCAGCAGCCAAGTCCGGGACGGGTACGAGCAGTACTTC. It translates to CASSQVRDGYEQYF.

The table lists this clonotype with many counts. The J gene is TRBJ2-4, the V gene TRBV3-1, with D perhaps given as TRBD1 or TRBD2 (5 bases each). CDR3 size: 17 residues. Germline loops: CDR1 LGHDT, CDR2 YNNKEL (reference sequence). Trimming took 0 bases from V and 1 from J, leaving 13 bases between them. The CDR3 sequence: CASSQDRSEGAKNIQYF. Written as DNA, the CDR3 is TGTGCCAGCAGCCAAGATCGAAGCGAGGGGGCCAAAAACATTCAGTACTTC.

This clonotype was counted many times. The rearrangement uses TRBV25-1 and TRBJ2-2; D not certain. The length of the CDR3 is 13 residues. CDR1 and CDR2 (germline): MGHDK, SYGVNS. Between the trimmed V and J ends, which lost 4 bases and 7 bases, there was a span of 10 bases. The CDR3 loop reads CASSGWAGGELFF. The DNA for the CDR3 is TGTGCCAGCAGTGGGTGGGCCGGCGGGGAGCTGTTTTTT.